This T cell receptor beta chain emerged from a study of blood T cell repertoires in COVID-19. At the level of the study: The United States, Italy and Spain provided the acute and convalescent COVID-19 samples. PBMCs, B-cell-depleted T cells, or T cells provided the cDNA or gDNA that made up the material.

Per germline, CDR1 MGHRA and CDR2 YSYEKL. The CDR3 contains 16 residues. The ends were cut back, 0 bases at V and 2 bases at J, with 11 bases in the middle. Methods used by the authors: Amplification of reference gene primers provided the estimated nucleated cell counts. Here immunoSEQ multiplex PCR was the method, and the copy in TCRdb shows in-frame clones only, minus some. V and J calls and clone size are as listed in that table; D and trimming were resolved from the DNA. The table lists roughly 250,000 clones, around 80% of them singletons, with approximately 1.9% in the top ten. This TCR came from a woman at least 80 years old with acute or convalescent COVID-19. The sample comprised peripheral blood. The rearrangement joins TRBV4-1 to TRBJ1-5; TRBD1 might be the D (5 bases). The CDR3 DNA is TGCGCCAGCAGCCAAGAAGGCGGCAGGGGCAATCAGCCCCAGCATTTT. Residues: CASSQEGGRGNQPQHF.